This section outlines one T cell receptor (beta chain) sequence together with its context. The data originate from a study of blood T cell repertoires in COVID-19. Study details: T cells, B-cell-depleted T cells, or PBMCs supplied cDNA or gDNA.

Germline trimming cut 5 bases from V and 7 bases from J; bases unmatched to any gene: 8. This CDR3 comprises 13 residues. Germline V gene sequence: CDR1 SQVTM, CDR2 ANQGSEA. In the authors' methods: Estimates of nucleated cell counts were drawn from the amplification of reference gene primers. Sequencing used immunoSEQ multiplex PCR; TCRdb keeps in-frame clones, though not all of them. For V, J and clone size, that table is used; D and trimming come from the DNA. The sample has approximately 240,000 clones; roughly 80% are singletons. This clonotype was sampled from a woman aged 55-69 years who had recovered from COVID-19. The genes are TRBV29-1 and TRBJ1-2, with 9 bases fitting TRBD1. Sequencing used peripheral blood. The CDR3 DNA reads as TGCAGCGTTTGGACAGGGGAGGCAGCTGGCTACACCTTC. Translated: CSVWTGEAAGYTF. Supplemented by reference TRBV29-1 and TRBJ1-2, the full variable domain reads SAVISQKPSRDICQRGTSLTIQCQVDSQVTMMFWYRQQPGQSLTLIATANQGSEATYESGFVIDKFPISRPNLTFSTLTVSNMSPEDSSIYLCSVWTGEAAGYTFGSGTRLTVV.